A single sample is the source of the 16 T cell receptor beta chains below, sequenced in a study of cytomegalovirus exposure and HLA in healthy donors. With 60 Vbeta and 13 Jbeta primers, the PCR was carried out. This table comes from immunoSEQ multiplex PCR, and its TCRdb copy is limited to in-frame clones, with some not included. Of fewer than 150,000 clones listed, roughly 78% were seen once; the top ten hold approximately 2.1%. The sample comprised PBMCs. Receptors originate from a man aged 25-40 years in good health and CMV-seronegative.

The V and J genes are TRBV2 and TRBJ2-5; 8 positions agree with TRBD2. There are 16 residues in the CDR3. V lost 7 bases to trimming and J lost 7 bases; unmatched junction nucleotides: 17. Germline V lookup: CDR1 SNHLY, CDR2 FYNNEI. In DNA, the CDR3 is TGTGCCAGCATGAGGACGGAGCGAGGACTAGCAGGGACCCAGTACTTC. It translates to CASMRTERGLAGTQYF. The full variable domain, completed using reference TRBV2 and TRBJ2-5, is EPEVTQTPSHQVTQMGQEVILRCVPISNHLYFYWYRQILGQKVEFLVSFYNNEISEKSEIFDDQFSVERPDGSNFTLKIRSTKLEDSAMYFCASMRTERGLAGTQYFGPGTRLLVL.

The rearrangement uses TRBV5-1 and TRBJ1-1; D is possibly TRBD1 (5 bases). There are 13 residues in the CDR3. The V end lost 3 bases, the J end lost 3 bases, and 9 bases lay between the germline ends. Germline CDR1 reads SGHRS; CDR2 reads YFSETQ. The CDR3 nucleotides read TGCGCCAGCAGCTATATAGGGGACACTGAAGCTTTCTTT. It encodes CASSYIGDTEAFF.

A remark on this clone: Relative to the germline gene, one junction end is altered; a read error may explain this. The chain links TRBV6-1 to TRBJ1-2; 8 nucleotides align to TRBD1. This CDR3 comprises 14 residues. Looked up from germline, CDR1 is MNHNS and CDR2 is SASEGT. The chain's CDR3 is CASSTGGANYGYPF. CDR3 bases: TGTGCCAGCAGCACAGGGGGAGCTAACTATGGCTACCCCTTC.

The V call is TRBV2, the J call TRBJ2-5; 7 bases align to TRBD2. Germline trimming cut 3 bases from V and 5 bases from J; bases unmatched to any gene: 9. Germline V lookup: CDR1 SNHLY, CDR2 FYNNEI. The CDR3 has 15 residues. The CDR3: CASSEMGGTAETQYF. The DNA for the CDR3 is TGTGCCAGCAGTGAGATGGGGGGGACCGCGGAGACCCAGTACTTC.

CDR3 DNA: TGCAGCGTTCATTTAGCGGGGAGGTATACGCAGTATTTT. Amino acids: CSVHLAGRYTQYF. This chain uses TRBV29-1 with TRBJ2-3; 8 nucleotides agree with TRBD2. J lost 7 bases, V lost 5 bases, and 8 bases had no gene match. CDR3 length equals 13 residues. Germline V gene lookup returns CDR1 SQVTM and CDR2 ANQGSEA.

Here the CDR3 DNA reads TGTGCCAGCAGTCTGAACCTGGGACTAGCGGTCTCCTACGAGCAGTACTTC. This translates into CASSLNLGLAVSYEQYF. The chain recombines TRBV28 with TRBJ2-7; 11 nucleotides agree with TRBD2. Germline lookup yields CDR1 MDHEN and CDR2 SYDVKM. After removal of 5 bases from V and 0 bases from J, the junction contained 9 bases not matched to a gene. The CDR3 runs to 17 residues.

This chain links TRBV28 with TRBJ1-1; the match to TRBD1 covers 11 bases. Looked up from germline, CDR1 is MDHEN and CDR2 is SYDVKM. V lost 5 bases, J lost 6 bases, and 5 bases stayed unmatched. CDR3 length: 14 residues. The CDR3 DNA reads TGTGCCAGCAGTAACACGGGACAGGGGGCTGAAGCTTTCTTT. Protein: CASSNTGQGAEAFF.

This rearrangement joins TRBV29-1 to TRBJ2-7, with 7 positions matching TRBD2. The CDR3 runs 14 residues. V was pared by 4 bases and J by 2 bases, with 8 bases of the junction left unmatched. The germline CDR1 and CDR2 sequences are SQVTM and ANQGSEA. CDR3 DNA sequence: TGCAGCGTTGCCGGGGGGATCGATGCCTACGAGCAGTACTTC. Its protein product is CSVAGGIDAYEQYF.

J is TRBJ1-4 and V is TRBV29-1, with unresolved D. CDR1 and CDR2 from the germline V gene are SQVTM and ANQGSEA. V was clipped by 4 bases and J by 5 bases, with 11 bases between them. CDR3 length: 13 residues. Here the CDR3 reads CSVAGSLNEKLFF. CDR3 DNA: TGCAGCGTTGCAGGCAGCCTAAATGAAAAACTGTTTTTT.

The genes are TRBV6-5 and TRBJ1-1; possible D gene TRBD1, 5 bases. The CDR3 totals 14 residues. Germline V lookup: CDR1 MNHEY, CDR2 SVGAGI. The ends were cut back, 0 bases at V and 5 bases at J, with 10 bases in the middle. The CDR3 nucleotides read TGTGCCAGCAGTTACTCGGCAGGGATAACTGAAGCTTTCTTT. Translated: CASSYSAGITEAFF.

The chain is built from TRBV4-2 and TRBJ2-7; 12 positions agree with TRBD2. Losses at the gene ends were 1 base for V and 5 bases for J; bases not matched to a gene: 12. The germline gives CDR1 LGHNA, CDR2 YNFKEQ. The CDR3 runs to 18 residues. DNA for the CDR3: TGTGCCAGCAGCCAAGCGACTAGCGGGAGAACGATTCGGCACGAGCAGTACTTC. Translated, it gives CASSQATSGRTIRHEQYF.

The V and J genes are TRBV6-6 and TRBJ2-4, with TRBD2 matching over 8 bases. CDR3 length: 12 amino acids. CDR1 and CDR2 from the germline V gene are MNHNY and SVGAGI (reference sequence). The V gene end was trimmed by 5 bases and the J gene end by 7 bases; junction bases not matched to a gene: 1. The CDR3 DNA sequence: TGTGCCAGCAGTCCGGGGGGGAACATTCAGTACTTC. Amino acid sequence: CASSPGGNIQYF.

DNA for the CDR3: TGCAGCGTCCAAGCTAGGGGCGAGCAGTACTTC. This translates into CSVQARGEQYF. V is TRBV29-1 and J is TRBJ2-7; tentatively, D is TRBD1 (5 bases). The CDR3 sequence is 11 residues long. V was shortened by 6 bases and J by 6 bases, with 12 bases between the two germline ends. Germline V gene lookup returns CDR1 SQVTM and CDR2 ANQGSEA.

This sequence joins TRBV5-5 and TRBJ2-2; 10 positions match TRBD1. V shed 4 bases and J 6 bases; nucleotides not matched to a gene: 6. The CDR3 contains 15 residues. Per germline, CDR1 SGHKS and CDR2 YYEKEE (reference sequence). CDR3: CASSPRQGAAGELFF. CDR3 DNA: TGTGCCAGCAGCCCACGACAGGGGGCGGCCGGGGAGCTGTTTTTT.

This clone showed up just a few times. The chain has TRBV5-4 and TRBJ2-1, with 10 bases identical to TRBD2. Germline V gene lookup returns CDR1 SGHNT and CDR2 YYREEE (reference sequence). V lost 3 bases, J lost 8 bases, and 8 bases stayed unmatched. The CDR3 has 15 residues. CDR3 sequence: CASSSEREGIYEQFF. The CDR3 DNA sequence: TGTGCCAGCAGCTCCGAGCGGGAGGGTATCTATGAGCAGTTCTTC.

V usage is TRBV27 and J usage is TRBJ2-3; TRBD1 matches at 7 bases. J gave up 0 bases and V 1 base, and 10 bases lay outside the gene matches. This CDR3 has 18 amino acids. CDR1 and CDR2 from the germline V gene are MNHEY and SMNVEV (reference sequence). The CDR3 sequence is CASSLFGTAHTSTDTQYF. As DNA, the CDR3 is TGTGCCAGCAGTTTATTTGGGACAGCCCATACTAGCACAGATACGCAGTATTTT.